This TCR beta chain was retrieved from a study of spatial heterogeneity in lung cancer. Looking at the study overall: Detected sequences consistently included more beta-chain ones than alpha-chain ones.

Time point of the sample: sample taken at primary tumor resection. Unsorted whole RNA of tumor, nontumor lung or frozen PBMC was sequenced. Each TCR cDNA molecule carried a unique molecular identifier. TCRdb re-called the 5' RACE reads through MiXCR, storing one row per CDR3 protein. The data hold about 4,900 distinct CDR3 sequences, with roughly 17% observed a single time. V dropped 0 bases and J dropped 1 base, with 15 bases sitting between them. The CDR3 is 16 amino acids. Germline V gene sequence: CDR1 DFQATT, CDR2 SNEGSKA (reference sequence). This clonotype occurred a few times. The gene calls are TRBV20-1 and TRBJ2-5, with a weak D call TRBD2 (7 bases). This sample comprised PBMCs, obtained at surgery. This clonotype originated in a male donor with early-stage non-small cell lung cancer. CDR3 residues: CSARDAAGALQETQYF. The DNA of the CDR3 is TGCAGTGCTAGAGATGCTGCGGGGGCCCTCCAAGAGACCCAGTACTTC.